This T cell receptor beta chain originates from a study of blood T cells in healthy people across ages. Study results and caveats: Age showed a roughly linear inverse relationship with TCR beta diversity per million T cells.

As for this clonotype: Its antigen remains unknown.

A second PCR, run for 7 to 11 cycles, used a sample-barcoded 5' primer plus a J-beta primer mix. With 12 random nucleotides, a template-switch adaptor tagged each individual cDNA molecule. Each CDR3 protein gets one entry after TCRdb re-called the 5' RACE reads with MiXCR. The top ten hold over 20% of the sample, which has about 970,000 distinct CDR3 sequences, 51% seen once. The CDR3 is 16 residues long. Germline CDR1 DFQATT, CDR2 SNEGSKA (reference sequence). The V gene lost 5 bases and the J gene lost 5 bases, with 22 bases spanning the gap. Per-sample PBMC isolation yielded at least 6.5 million cells. Total RNA extraction produced at least 5.5 micrograms (per sample) for the study.

This TCR came from a woman aged 55-69 years in good health. What was sequenced was blood. The V call is TRBV20-1, the J call TRBJ1-5, with D possibly matching TRBD1 (5 bases). The CDR3 nucleotides are TGCAGTGCTCAAGACAGAACGACGCGGAACTATCAGCCCCAGCATTTT. Translating gives CSAQDRTTRNYQPQHF.